These T cell receptor beta chains were read from a single sample in a study of radiation and T cells in renal cell carcinoma. Data came from immunoSEQ multiplex PCR; TCRdb stores just in-frame clones and leaves some out. Of just over 95,000 clones in the sample, about 86% were seen once. The material was blood, obtained from a patient whose treatment included radiotherapy and nephrectomy. The source of these receptors is a man between 50 and 59 years old with renal cell carcinoma. CDR3s include the opening cysteine and the closing phenylalanine or tryptophan. The D gene is left open where the match is weak. Only part of the rows carry a size: once, few, many, or a class if the clone is expanded.

>TRBD2|TRBJ2-3|-|TRBV6-6
TGTGCCAGCAGTTTGAGCGGGGGGGCCCCAGATACGCAGTATTTT
CASSLSGGAPDTQYF
>-|TRBJ2-7|-|TRBV19
TGTGCCAGTAGCGAGACGGAAGCCTACGAGCAGTACTTC
CASSETEAYEQYF
>-|TRBJ2-6|-|TRBV30
TGTGCCTGGGGAGTCTCTGGGGCCAACGTCCTGACTTTC
CAWGVSGANVLTF
>-|TRBJ1-2|-|TRBV20-1
TGCAGTGCTAGTCAGGGTCATGGCTACACCTTC
CSASQGHGYTF
>-|TRBJ2-5|-|TRBV5-4
TGTGCCAGCAGCTTGTCCTTTGGCCAAGAGACCCAGTACTTC
CASSLSFGQETQYF
>TRBD1|TRBJ1-2|-|TRBV5-1
TGCGCCAGCAGCCGACAGGGCTTAGAGGATGGCTACACCTTC
CASSRQGLEDGYTF
>-|TRBJ2-5|-|TRBV29-1
TGCAGCGTTGAGTACGCGGAGACCCAGTACTTC
CSVEYAETQYF
>-|TRBJ2-1|-|TRBV15
TGTGCCACCAGCCGAGGAGGCAGCAAGGCCTACAATGAGCAGTTCTTC
CATSRGGSKAYNEQFF
>-|TRBJ1-1|-|TRBV6-5
TGTGCCAGCAGTTACCACAGGGCGGTTGAAGCTTTCTTT
CASSYHRAVEAFF
>-|TRBJ2-3|-|TRBV9
TGTGCCAGCAGCGTAGATTCAAGGGGGACAGATACGCAGTATTTT
CASSVDSRGTDTQYF
>-|TRBJ2-7|-|TRBV6-6
TGTGCCAGTACTACCGGGACCTCAAACTACGAGCAGTACTTC
CASTTGTSNYEQYF
>-|TRBJ1-1|few|TRBV30
TGTGCCTGGAGTCTCCAGGGGACTGAAGCTTTCTTT
CAWSLQGTEAFF
>-|TRBJ2-5|once|TRBV6-1
TGTGCCAGCTTCGAGGGTTCCGGGGAGACCCAGTACTTC
CASFEGSGETQYF
>-|TRBJ2-3|-|TRBV2
TGTGCCAGCAGTGTGGCTCTAGATACGCAGTATTTT
CASSVALDTQYF
>TRBD1|TRBJ2-2|-|TRBV19
TGTGCCAGTACTCAGGGGGCCGGCACCGGGGAGCTGTTTTTT
CASTQGAGTGELFF
>TRBD1|TRBJ2-1|-|TRBV15
TGTGCCACCAGCTCCAATTCGGGACAGGGGGCCGCTGAGCAGTTCTTC
CATSSNSGQGAAEQFF
>-|TRBJ1-1|-|TRBV5-1
TGCGCCAGCAGCTTGTATGTGGGTGACACTGAAGCTTTCTTT
CASSLYVGDTEAFF
>TRBD1|TRBJ1-1|-|TRBV5-4
TGTGCCAGCAGCCAAACAACAGGGGAGACTGAAGCTTTCTTT
CASSQTTGETEAFF
>-|TRBJ2-5|-|TRBV6-5
TGTGCCAGCAGTTACTCGATTAGTCTGCAAGAGACCCAGTACTTC
CASSYSISLQETQYF
>-|TRBJ2-7|-|TRBV6-6
TGTGCCAGCAGTTACCGCCCCGGGACACAAAGCTACGAGCAGTACTTC
CASSYRPGTQSYEQYF
>-|TRBJ2-5|few|TRBV29-1
TGCAGCGGAGCGGACCAAGAGACCCAGTACTTC
CSGADQETQYF
>-|TRBJ2-1|-|TRBV7-9
TGTGCCAGCAGCTTAATGGCGGGAACCGGTAATGAGCAGTTCTTC
CASSLMAGTGNEQFF
>TRBD1|TRBJ1-4|-|TRBV6-6
TGTGCCAGCAGTTACCCATCGACAGGGGGACTGTTTTTT
CASSYPSTGGLFF
>-|TRBJ2-3|-|TRBV5-1
TGCGCCAGCAGCTTGGTGCCAGATACGCAGTATTTT
CASSLVPDTQYF
>TRBD1|TRBJ2-7|-|TRBV6-1
TGTGCCAGCAGTGGAGGGACAGGGCTCTTAAAGCGCTTCTACGAGCAGTACTTC
CASSGGTGLLKRFYEQYF
>-|TRBJ2-5|-|TRBV6-5
TGTGCCAGCAGTTACGGATTGACGTCCGCTGTGGAGACCCAGTACTTC
CASSYGLTSAVETQYF
>TRBD2|TRBJ2-7|-|TRBV19
TGTGCCATTACCACCGGACTAGCGGGTGAGCAGTACTTC
CAITTGLAGEQYF
>-|TRBJ1-5|-|TRBV19
TGTGCCAGTAGGGGCAACAATCAGCCCCAGCATTTT
CASRGNNQPQHF
>-|TRBJ1-1|-|TRBV28
TGTGCCAGCGCTCTGACGCTATTGAACACTGAAGCTTTCTTT
CASALTLLNTEAFF
>-|TRBJ2-2|-|TRBV5-1
TGCGCCAGCAGCATACGGGCTTCCAACACCGGGGAGCTGTTTTTT
CASSIRASNTGELFF
>-|TRBJ2-5|-|TRBV28
TGTGCCAGCAGTTCATGGAGCATATCGTGGAATCAAGAGACCCAGTACTTC
CASSSWSISWNQETQYF
>TRBD2|TRBJ2-1|-|TRBV10-3
TGTGCCATCAGTGAGTCGGGGTTAGCGGGTGAGCAGTTCTTC
CAISESGLAGEQFF
>TRBD2|TRBJ2-4|-|TRBV7-8
TGTGCCAGCAGCTTAGGACGGGAGGGATTAGCCAAAAACATTCAGTACTTC
CASSLGREGLAKNIQYF
>-|TRBJ2-7|-|TRBV19
TGTGCCAGTAGTATAGACAACCTCTCCTACGAGCAGTACTTC
CASSIDNLSYEQYF
>TRBD2|TRBJ2-1|-|TRBV5-1
TGCGCCAGCAGCTTGTTAGAGGCGGGAGTACTCAATGAGCAGTTCTTC
CASSLLEAGVLNEQFF
>TRBD2|TRBJ2-5|-|TRBV5-8
TGTGCCAGCAGCTTGGGGAGCGGGAGGGAACAAGAGACCCAGTACTTC
CASSLGSGREQETQYF
>-|TRBJ2-7|once|TRBV27
TGTGCCAGCAGTTTATCCCCAATCGCCGAGCAGTACTTC
CASSLSPIAEQYF
>-|TRBJ2-7|-|TRBV19
TGTGCCACCCAGAAGACAGCAGGGGGGCCATTATACGAGCAGTACTTC
CATQKTAGGPLYEQYF
>-|TRBJ2-2|-|TRBV19
TGTGCCAGTACCCTGGACAGCGGGGAGCTGTTTTTT
CASTLDSGELFF
>-|TRBJ2-7|once|TRBV5-1
TGCGCCAGCAGCCCCGATCTTAACTCCTACGAGCAGTACTTC
CASSPDLNSYEQYF
>TRBD1|TRBJ1-2|-|TRBV5-1
TGCGCCAGCAGCTTAGAGGGGGCGGAGGGCTACACCTTC
CASSLEGAEGYTF
>-|TRBJ2-1|few|TRBV11-2
TGTGCCAGCAGCTTAGCGGGTCAGGAGCACAATGAGCAGTTCTTC
CASSLAGQEHNEQFF
>-|TRBJ2-7|-|TRBV29-1
TGCAGCGTTGTGCAGGCCTCCTACGAGCAGTACTTC
CSVVQASYEQYF
>-|TRBJ1-1|-|TRBV28
TGTGCCAGCAGTTTACCAGGGGCCCGTAGCCCTGAAGCTTTCTTT
CASSLPGARSPEAFF
>-|TRBJ2-4|-|TRBV5-1
TGCGCCAGCAGACCCACGAGAGAGCTAGCCAAAAACATTCAGTACTTC
CASRPTRELAKNIQYF
>TRBD2|TRBJ2-3|-|TRBV29-1
TGCAGCGGAGAAAGCGGGGGGGCTGGGATCACAGATACGCAGTATTTT
CSGESGGAGITDTQYF
>-|TRBJ2-3|once|TRBV11-2
TGTGCCAGCAGCTTAGATCGGATGGGCACAGATACGCAGTATTTT
CASSLDRMGTDTQYF
>TRBD1|TRBJ1-2|-|TRBV29-1
TGCAGCGTTCCTCGGGGGTCAGGGGGCACTGTCTATGGCTACACCTTC
CSVPRGSGGTVYGYTF
>TRBD1|TRBJ1-5|-|TRBV2
TGTGCCAGCAGTGATGGACAGGGGCATCAGCCCCAGCATTTT
CASSDGQGHQPQHF
>-|TRBJ2-1|-|TRBV18
TGTGCCAGCTCACCACCGGGGCGGGGGCCCTACAATGAGCAGTTCTTC
CASSPPGRGPYNEQFF
>TRBD2|TRBJ2-1|-|TRBV20-1
TGCAGTGCTAGGGCCGGGACTAGGGAATTCTTC
CSARAGTREFF
>-|TRBJ2-4|-|TRBV10-3
TGTGCCATCGCTGGGGAACCCGAAAACATTCAGTACTTC
CAIAGEPENIQYF